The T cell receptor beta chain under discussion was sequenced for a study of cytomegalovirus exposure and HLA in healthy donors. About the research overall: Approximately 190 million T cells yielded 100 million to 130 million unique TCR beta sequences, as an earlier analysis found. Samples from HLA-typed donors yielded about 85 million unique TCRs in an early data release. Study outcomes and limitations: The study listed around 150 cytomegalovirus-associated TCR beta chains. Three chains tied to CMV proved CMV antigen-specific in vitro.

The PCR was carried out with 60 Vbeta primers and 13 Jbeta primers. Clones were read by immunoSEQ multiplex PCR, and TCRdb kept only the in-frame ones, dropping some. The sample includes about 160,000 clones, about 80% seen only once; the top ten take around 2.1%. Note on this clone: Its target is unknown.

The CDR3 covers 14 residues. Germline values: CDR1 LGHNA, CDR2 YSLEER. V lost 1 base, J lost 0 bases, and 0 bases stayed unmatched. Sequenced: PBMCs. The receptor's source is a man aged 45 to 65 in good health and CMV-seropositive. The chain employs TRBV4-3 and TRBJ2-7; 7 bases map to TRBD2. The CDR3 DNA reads TGCGCCAGCAGCCAAGCGGGGGGCTCCTACGAGCAGTACTTC. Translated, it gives CASSQAGGSYEQYF.